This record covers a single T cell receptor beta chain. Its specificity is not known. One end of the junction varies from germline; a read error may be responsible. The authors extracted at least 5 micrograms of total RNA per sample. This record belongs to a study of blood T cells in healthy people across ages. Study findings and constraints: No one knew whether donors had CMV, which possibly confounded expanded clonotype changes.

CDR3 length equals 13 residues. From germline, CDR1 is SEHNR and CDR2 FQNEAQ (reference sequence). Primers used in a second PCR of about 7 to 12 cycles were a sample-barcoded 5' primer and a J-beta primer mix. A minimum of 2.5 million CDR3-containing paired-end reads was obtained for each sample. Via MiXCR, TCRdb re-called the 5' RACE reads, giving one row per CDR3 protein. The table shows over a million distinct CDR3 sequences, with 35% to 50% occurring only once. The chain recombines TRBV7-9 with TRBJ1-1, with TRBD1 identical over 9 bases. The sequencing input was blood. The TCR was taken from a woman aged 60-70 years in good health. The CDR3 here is CPRMGQGSSEVFF. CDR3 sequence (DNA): TGTCCACGCATGGGACAGGGCAGCTCTGAAGTTTTCTTT.